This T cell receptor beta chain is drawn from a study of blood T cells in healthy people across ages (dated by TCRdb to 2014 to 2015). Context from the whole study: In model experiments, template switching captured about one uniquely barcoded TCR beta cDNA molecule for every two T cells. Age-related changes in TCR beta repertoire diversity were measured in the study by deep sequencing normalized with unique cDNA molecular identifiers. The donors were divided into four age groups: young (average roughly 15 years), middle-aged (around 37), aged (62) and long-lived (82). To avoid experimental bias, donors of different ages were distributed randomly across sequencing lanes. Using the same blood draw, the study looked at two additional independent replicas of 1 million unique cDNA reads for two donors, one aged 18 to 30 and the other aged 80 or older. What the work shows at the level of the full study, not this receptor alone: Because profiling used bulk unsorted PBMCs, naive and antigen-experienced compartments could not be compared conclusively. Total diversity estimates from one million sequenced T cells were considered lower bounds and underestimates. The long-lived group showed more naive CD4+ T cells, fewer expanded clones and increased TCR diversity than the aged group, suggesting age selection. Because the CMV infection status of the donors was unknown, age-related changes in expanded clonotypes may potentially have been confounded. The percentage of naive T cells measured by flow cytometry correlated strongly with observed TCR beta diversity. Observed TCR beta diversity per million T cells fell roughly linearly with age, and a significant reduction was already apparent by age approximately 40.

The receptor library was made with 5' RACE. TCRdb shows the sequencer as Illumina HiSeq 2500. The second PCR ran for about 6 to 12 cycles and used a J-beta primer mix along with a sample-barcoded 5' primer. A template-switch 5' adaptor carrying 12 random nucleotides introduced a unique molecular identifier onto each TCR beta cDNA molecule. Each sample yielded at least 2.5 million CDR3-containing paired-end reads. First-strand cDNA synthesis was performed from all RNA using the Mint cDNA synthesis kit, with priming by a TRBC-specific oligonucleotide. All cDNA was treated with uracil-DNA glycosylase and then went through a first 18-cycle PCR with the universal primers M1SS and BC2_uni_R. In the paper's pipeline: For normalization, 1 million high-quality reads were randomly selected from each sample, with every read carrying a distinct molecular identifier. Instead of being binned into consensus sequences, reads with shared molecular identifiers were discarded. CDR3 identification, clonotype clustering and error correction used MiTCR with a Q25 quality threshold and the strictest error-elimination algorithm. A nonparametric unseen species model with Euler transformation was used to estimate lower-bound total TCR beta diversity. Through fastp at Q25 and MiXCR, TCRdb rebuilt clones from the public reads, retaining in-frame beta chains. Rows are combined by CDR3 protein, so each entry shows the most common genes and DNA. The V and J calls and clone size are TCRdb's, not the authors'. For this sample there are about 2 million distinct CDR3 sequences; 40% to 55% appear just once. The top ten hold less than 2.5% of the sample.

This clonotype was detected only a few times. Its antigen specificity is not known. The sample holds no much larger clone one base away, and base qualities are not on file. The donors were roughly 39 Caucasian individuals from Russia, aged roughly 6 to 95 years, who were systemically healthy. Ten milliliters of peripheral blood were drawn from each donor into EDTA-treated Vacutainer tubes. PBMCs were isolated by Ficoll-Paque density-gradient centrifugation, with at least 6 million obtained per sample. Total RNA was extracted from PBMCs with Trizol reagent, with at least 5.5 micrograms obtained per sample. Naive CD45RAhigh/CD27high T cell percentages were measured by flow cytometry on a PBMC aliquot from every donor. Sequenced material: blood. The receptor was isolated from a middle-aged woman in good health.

The DNA sequence follows: TGTGCCAGCACCACTAGCGCGACCGTCTACGAGCAGTACTTC. Translated, this gives CASTTSATVYEQYF. The chain couples TRBV28 to TRBJ2-7, and 7 junction bases match TRBD2. Trimming takes 7 bases off V and 3 bases off J; junction bases not matched to a gene: 9. The germline V gene gives CDR1 as MDHEN and CDR2 as SYDVKM. Taken from cysteine to phenylalanine, the CDR3 has 14 residues. Only the CDR3 DNA is retained, 42 bases long and in frame from the first base.